The sequence of this TCR beta chain was determined in a study of T cell responses to AZD1222 COVID-19 vaccine. Study outcomes and limitations: Females outnumbered males among donors, who were mostly white British; clonal diversity was possibly underestimated. Baseline serostatus was positive in only six AZD1222 recipients.

TCRdb's copy holds only in-frame clones and misses some; the assay was immunoSEQ multiplex PCR. The sample has 130,000 or so clones, about 89% seen once. In the case of this clone: The antigen is undetermined.

Germline V CDR1 and CDR2: SGHAT, FQNNGV. CDR3 length: 17 residues. V lost 2 bases to trimming and J lost 0 bases; unmatched junction nucleotides: 4. This clonotype was obtained from an adult who received the AZD1222 COVID-19 vaccine. The input for sequencing was peripheral blood, taken 28 days after the second AZD1222 dose. V and J are TRBV11-2 and TRBJ2-2, with TRBD2 matching over 9 bases. The CDR3 nucleotides are TGTGCCAGCAGCTTATATCTAGCGGGAACGAACACCGGGGAGCTGTTTTTT. It specifies CASSLYLAGTNTGELFF.